These 29 T cell receptor beta chains share one sample of origin, sequenced in a study of blood T cell repertoires in COVID-19. Sequencing was performed with immunoSEQ multiplex PCR; in TCRdb, only in-frame clones are kept and a portion is missing. The sample has 450,000 or so clones; approximately 90% are singletons. Sequenced input: peripheral blood. The receptors come from a woman aged 40 to 50 with COVID-19, enrolled during active disease.

V usage is TRBV19 and J usage is TRBJ2-1, with D perhaps TRBD1 (5 bases). Between the trimmed V and J ends, which lost 4 bases and 1 base, there was a span of 11 bases. The CDR3 spans 15 residues. CDR1 LNHDA and CDR2 SQIVND come from the germline V gene (reference sequence). CDR3: CASSTSGISYNEQFF. The CDR3 DNA sequence: TGTGCCAGTAGTACCTCAGGGATTTCCTACAATGAGCAGTTCTTC.

This chain connects TRBV4-3 to TRBJ2-5; tentative D call: TRBD1 (5 bases). V was clipped by 1 base and J by 2 bases, with 8 bases between them. This CDR3 comprises 14 residues. Germline CDR1 is LGHNA and CDR2 is YSLEER. CDR3 DNA: TGCGCCAGCAGCCAAGTAAACAGGCAAGAGACCCAGTACTTC. Amino acids: CASSQVNRQETQYF.

The chain carries TRBV7-8 and TRBJ1-5; 9 nucleotides agree with TRBD1. This CDR3 spans 13 amino acids. CDR1 SGHVS and CDR2 FQNEAQ come from the germline V gene. J was trimmed by 5 bases and V by 4 bases; bases with no gene match: 0. CDR3 nucleotides: TGTGCCAGCAGCTGGGACAGGGATCAGCCCCAGCATTTT. This translates into CASSWDRDQPQHF.

About this clone itself: The sample carries other DNA sequences with the same CDR3. This chain uses TRBV30 with TRBJ2-3, with D maybe TRBD1 (6 bases). CDR1 and CDR2 (germline): GTSNPN, SVGIG (reference sequence). V lost 4 bases and J 0 bases, leaving 11 bases between the germline ends. CDR3 size: 14 residues. The CDR3 DNA follows: TGTGCCTGGAATCCAACAGGGAGCACAGATACGCAGTATTTT. It yields the protein CAWNPTGSTDTQYF.

The chain carries TRBV6-1 and TRBJ1-1; 8 nucleotides align to TRBD1. Trimming removed 2 bases from V and 6 bases from J; junction bases left unmatched: 2. The CDR3 loop spans 13 amino acids. Germline assignment: CDR1 MNHNS and CDR2 SASEGT. The CDR3 sequence is CASSEQGASEAFF. CDR3 nucleotide sequence: TGTGCCAGCAGTGAACAGGGGGCTTCTGAAGCTTTCTTT.

V usage is TRBV5-4 and J usage is TRBJ1-1, with 10 bases fitting TRBD1. J gave up 6 bases and V 4 bases, and 15 bases lay outside the gene matches. The CDR3 runs to 17 residues. Germline-derived CDR1 and CDR2 are SGHNT and YYREEE (reference sequence). In DNA form, the CDR3 reads TGTGCCAGCAGCGGCGGGACAGGGGCAGGGTACAACGCTGAAGCTTTCTTT. It yields the protein CASSGGTGAGYNAEAFF.

V usage is TRBV11-2 and J usage is TRBJ1-1; maybe TRBD1 (6 bases). The CDR3 is made up of 14 amino acids. CDR1 is SGHAT and CDR2 is FQNNGV in the germline V gene. V lost 6 bases and J lost 5, with 16 bases in between. CDR3 sequence: CASSRETGRTEAFF. The DNA for the CDR3 is TGTGCCAGCAGTCGGGAAACAGGGAGAACTGAAGCTTTCTTT.

The CDR3: CASSVLGRTGNTIYF. Here the CDR3 DNA reads TGTGCCAGCAGCGTCTTAGGGAGGACGGGAAACACCATATATTTT. The gene calls are TRBV9 and TRBJ1-3, with D unresolved. The germline V gene encodes CDR1 SGDLS and CDR2 YYNGEE. V gave up 2 bases and J gave up 4 bases, with 13 bases separating them. This CDR3 has 15 residues.

This chain joins TRBV7-2 and TRBJ1-4, with D tentatively TRBD1 (5 bases). Germline loops: CDR1 SGHTA, CDR2 FQGNSA. V lost 4 bases and J 8 bases, leaving 23 bases between the germline ends. The CDR3 runs to 17 residues. CDR3 DNA sequence: TGTGCCAGCAGCTCTACCTTCGGGACTTTCAATGGGGAAAAACTGTTTTTT. It encodes CASSSTFGTFNGEKLFF.

The chain couples TRBV18 to TRBJ1-4, with TRBD1 matching 9 bases. The J segment lost 7 bases and the V segment lost 3 bases, leaving 6 bases of the junction unmatched. The CDR3 is 15 residues long. Germline CDR1 KGHSH, CDR2 LQKENI. CDR3 protein: CASSPRQGGGEKLFF. Here the CDR3 DNA reads TGTGCCAGCTCACCCCGACAGGGGGGGGGTGAAAAACTGTTTTTT.

This clone appeared once. V and J are TRBV28 and TRBJ1-3; D is perhaps TRBD1 (6 bases). Germline assignment: CDR1 MDHEN and CDR2 SYDVKM. The V end lost 7 bases, the J end lost 3 bases, and 16 bases lay between the germline ends. This CDR3 has 15 amino acids. In DNA form, the CDR3 reads TGTGCCAGCACCCTGCGAGGGGGTGGTGGAAACACCATATATTTT. This translates into CASTLRGGGGNTIYF.

The chain combines TRBV7-3 with TRBJ2-5; the D gene is possibly TRBD2 (5 bases). The CDR3 runs 13 residues. Trimming pared 5 bases from V and 1 base from J, leaving 8 bases between. Germline V gene data show CDR1 as SGHTA and CDR2 as FQGTGA. The CDR3 region is CASSPRGQETQYF. Written as DNA, the CDR3 is TGTGCCAGCAGCCCCCGGGGCCAAGAGACCCAGTACTTC. Combining the CDR3 with reference TRBV7-3 and TRBJ2-5 gives the whole variable domain GAGVSQTPSNKVTEKGKYVELRCDPISGHTALYWYRQSLGQGPEFLIYFQGTGAADDSGLPNDRFFAVRPEGSVSTLKIQRTERGDSAVYLCASSPRGQETQYFGPGTRLLVL.

This clone has a single count. This chain uses TRBV5-6 with TRBJ2-1; TRBD2 aligns across 14 bases. The J segment lost 8 bases and the V segment lost 4 bases, leaving 11 bases of the junction unmatched. CDR1 and CDR2 from the germline V gene are SGHDT and YYEEEE. The CDR3 spans 17 residues. CDR3 loop: CASSQTSGGANLDEQFF. In nucleotides, the CDR3 is TGTGCCAGCAGCCAGACTAGCGGGGGGGCCAATCTCGATGAGCAGTTCTTC.

This clone was seen a single time. The chain combines TRBV5-1 with TRBJ1-1; possible D gene TRBD1, 5 bases. The germline gives CDR1 SGHRS, CDR2 YFSETQ. The V gene lost 0 bases and the J gene lost 7 bases, with 13 bases spanning the gap. The CDR3 is made up of 14 amino acids. DNA for the CDR3: TGCGCCAGCAGCTTGGACAGGAGCAGTCTTGAAGCTTTCTTT. Its protein is CASSLDRSSLEAFF.

The chain carries TRBV11-3 and TRBJ2-1, with a weak D call TRBD1 (7 bases). Trimming removed 5 bases from V and 9 bases from J, with 17 bases in between. Germline V gene lookup returns CDR1 SGHNT and CDR2 YENEEA. The CDR3 totals 14 residues. As DNA, the CDR3 is TGTGCCAGCAGCCAGGGGGGCCGGGCTCGTGAGCAGTTCTTC. The encoded protein is CASSQGGRAREQFF.

The J gene is TRBJ1-6, the V gene TRBV18, with D possibly matching TRBD1 (6 bases). CDR1 and CDR2 (germline): KGHSH, LQKENI. The CDR3 has 14 amino acids. Trimming removed 3 bases from V and 5 bases from J, with 8 bases in between. The CDR3 DNA follows: TGTGCCAGCTCACCCCGGACAGATAATTCACCCCTCCACTTT. It translates to CASSPRTDNSPLHF.

This chain links TRBV2 with TRBJ1-5; possible D gene TRBD1, 5 bases. Trimming removed 4 bases at V and 6 bases at J, with 13 bases between. In germline, CDR1 is SNHLY, CDR2 FYNNEI. The CDR3 runs 14 residues. CDR3 nucleotide sequence: TGTGCCAGCAGTGGTCAGGGCAAGGGTCAGCCCCAGCATTTT. This encodes CASSGQGKGQPQHF.

There are a few counts of this clone. V usage is TRBV5-1 and J usage is TRBJ2-5; D not resolved. The CDR3 is 15 amino acids. Germline-derived CDR1 and CDR2 are SGHRS and YFSETQ. V was cut by 3 bases and J by 2 bases, with 14 bases left in between. This chain's CDR3 is CASSYRGEPQETQYF. CDR3 in DNA: TGCGCCAGCAGCTACCGAGGCGAACCACAAGAGACCCAGTACTTC. The full variable domain, in which reference TRBV5-1 and TRBJ2-5 provide the parts outside the CDR3, is KAGVTQTPRYLIKTRGQQVTLSCSPISGHRSVSWYQQTPGQGLQFLFEYFSETQRNKGNFPGRFSGRQFSNSRSEMNVSTLELGDSALYLCASSYRGEPQETQYFGPGTRLLVL.

This chain uses TRBV5-1 with TRBJ2-3; 9 nucleotides agree with TRBD1. CDR3 size: 15 residues. Trimming removed 4 bases from V and 3 bases from J; junction bases left unmatched: 6. In germline, CDR1 is SGHRS, CDR2 YFSETQ. The CDR3 region has the DNA TGCGCCAGCAGCCCACCGACAGGGGGGACAGATACGCAGTATTTT. Translated: CASSPPTGGTDTQYF.

The V call is TRBV7-9, the J call TRBJ2-1, with 8 nucleotides matching TRBD2. V was clipped by 5 bases and J by 5 bases; unmatched bases: 14. The CDR3 spans 17 residues. Germline V lookup: CDR1 SEHNR, CDR2 FQNEAQ (reference sequence). In DNA, the CDR3 is TGTGCCAGCAGCCCCCTAATTCCGAGCGGGAGAGACAATGAGCAGTTCTTC. Amino acid sequence: CASSPLIPSGRDNEQFF.

This chain joins TRBV19 and TRBJ1-5; D not certain. The CDR3 extends over 10 amino acids. V lost 6 bases, J lost 11 bases, and 8 bases lay in between. Looked up from germline, CDR1 is LNHDA and CDR2 is SQIVND (reference sequence). In nucleotides, the CDR3 is TGTGCCAGTAGGGGAGGGTCCCAGCATTTT. Its translation is CASRGGSQHF.

The CDR3 loop reads CAIGGTGDEKLFF. As DNA, the CDR3 is TGTGCCATCGGTGGGACAGGGGATGAAAAACTGTTTTTT. The chain couples TRBV10-3 to TRBJ1-4; TRBD1 matches 10 bases. The J segment lost 6 bases and the V segment lost 8 bases, leaving 3 bases of the junction unmatched. The CDR3 runs 13 residues. Per the germline V gene, CDR1 is ENHRY and CDR2 is SYGVKD.

Worth noting for this clone: The sample carries other DNA sequences with the same CDR3. J is TRBJ1-1 and V is TRBV27, with a tentative D call TRBD1 (5 bases). This CDR3 spans 12 amino acids. Germline loops: CDR1 MNHEY, CDR2 SMNVEV (reference sequence). The germline V and J ends were trimmed by 8 bases and 3 bases, with 10 bases remaining between them. The CDR3 nucleotides read TGTGCCAGCCGGGGGGTCTACACTGAAGCTTTCTTT. Protein product: CASRGVYTEAFF.

This clone was counted once. The chain has TRBV27 and TRBJ1-5, with TRBD1 matching over 7 bases. V was clipped by 5 bases and J by 7 bases; unmatched bases: 8. This CDR3 is built from 14 residues. Germline values: CDR1 MNHEY, CDR2 SMNVEV (reference sequence). This chain's CDR3 is CASSRQGFGQPQHF. The CDR3 DNA reads as TGTGCCAGCAGTAGACAGGGTTTTGGGCAGCCCCAGCATTTT.

The chain links TRBV11-2 to TRBJ1-1; no clear D. V was clipped by 2 bases and J by 1 base, with 5 bases between them. The CDR3 extends over 13 amino acids. Germline loops: CDR1 SGHAT, CDR2 FQNNGV. The CDR3 loop is CASSLNRNTEAFF. The CDR3 DNA is TGTGCCAGCAGCTTAAACAGGAACACTGAAGCTTTCTTT.

The rearrangement joins TRBV7-2 to TRBJ2-1; 11 nucleotides line up with TRBD2. The CDR3 is 16 residues long. Germline CDR1 SGHTA, CDR2 FQGNSA. V lost 0 bases and J lost 8; bases outside the gene matches: 6. The CDR3 protein is CASSLALSGGADEQFF. CDR3 nucleotides: TGTGCCAGCAGCTTAGCTCTTAGCGGGGGGGCCGATGAGCAGTTCTTC.

The chain joins TRBV28 to TRBJ2-7; unclear D gene. The length of the CDR3 is 12 residues. Per the germline V gene, CDR1 is MDHEN and CDR2 is SYDVKM. The V and J ends lost 2 bases and 3 bases respectively, with 5 bases between them. DNA for the CDR3: TGTGCCAGCAGTTTAGAGCTCTACGAGCAGTACTTC. This codes for CASSLELYEQYF.

V usage is TRBV27 and J usage is TRBJ1-4; 7 positions match TRBD1. Germline CDR1 MNHEY, CDR2 SMNVEV (reference sequence). The V segment lost 2 bases and the J segment 3 bases; nucleotides outside the gene matches: 18. This CDR3 is built from 20 residues. The chain's CDR3 is CASSLRPRGSGHVANEKLFF. The CDR3 region has the DNA TGTGCCAGCAGTTTACGCCCCAGGGGGTCGGGTCATGTAGCTAATGAAAAACTGTTTTTT.

This clone is a singleton in its sample. The V gene is TRBV7-9, the J gene TRBJ1-4, with D possibly being TRBD1 (6 bases). Looked up from germline, CDR1 is SEHNR and CDR2 is FQNEAQ (reference sequence). The CDR3 covers 14 residues. Trimming took off 3 bases at V and 8 bases at J, with 13 bases between the two ends. The CDR3 coding sequence is TGTGCCAGCAGCTTCACCCGGGACAACGAAAAACTGTTTTTT. Translating it yields CASSFTRDNEKLFF. Using reference TRBV7-9 and TRBJ1-4 for the parts outside the CDR3, the full variable domain is DTGVSQNPRHKITKRGQNVTFRCDPISEHNRLYWYRQTLGQGPEFLTYFQNEAQLEKSRLLSDRFSAERPKGSFSTLEIQRTEQGDSAMYLCASSFTRDNEKLFFGSGTQLSVL.